This paragraph covers one TCR beta chain sequence. Trimming took 3 bases from V and 3 from J; bases not matched to a gene: 6. CDR3 length: 15 amino acids. The germline V gene encodes CDR1 SGHDT and CDR2 YYEEEE. The sample comes from a study of blood T cell repertoires in COVID-19. In the study overall: Acute and convalescent COVID-19 samples came from the United States, Italy and Spain. Sources were T cells, B-cell-depleted T cells, or PBMCs; the material itself was cDNA or gDNA.

Authors' analysis steps: Reference gene primer amplification in the assay estimated nucleated cell counts. Here immunoSEQ multiplex PCR was the method, and the copy in TCRdb shows in-frame clones only, minus some. From that table come the V and J calls and clone size; the DNA was used to work out D and trimming. The table lists under 300,000 clones, approximately 91% of them singletons. This TCR came from a man between 45 and 60 years old with acute or convalescent COVID-19. The chain uses TRBV5-6 and TRBJ2-3, with TRBD2 identical over 8 bases. The sequencing input was peripheral blood. The CDR3 here is CASSWVAGRTDTQYF. The DNA for the CDR3 is TGTGCCAGCAGCTGGGTAGCGGGGCGTACAGATACGCAGTATTTT.